The 5 T cell receptor beta chains in this list originate from one sample, sequenced in a study of a mutant IDH1 vaccine in newly diagnosed glioma. TCRdb's table, derived via immunoSEQ multiplex PCR, lists solely in-frame clones and lacks some. The sample includes about 66,000 clones, 80% to 90% seen only once; the top ten take 2.9%. Time point denoted: baseline, week 1 (first vaccination visit). Treatment of the sample: pre-vaccination baseline after standard-of-care therapy. The sample was PBMCs, taken from a glioma patient treated with radiotherapy, temozolomide or both. All receptors come from a man aged 25-45 years with glioma.

V gene TRBV5-1 combines with J gene TRBJ2-1; 7 bases map to TRBD1. The length of the CDR3 is 16 residues. With V trimmed by 4 bases and J by 3 bases, 10 bases remained unmatched. From germline, CDR1 is SGHRS and CDR2 YFSETQ. CDR3 nucleotides: TGCGCCAGCAGCGCTAACAGGGGAACAATCTACAATGAGCAGTTCTTC. Protein: CASSANRGTIYNEQFF.

The chain links TRBV5-8 to TRBJ2-1, with 11 bases aligning to TRBD2. From germline, CDR1 is SGHTS and CDR2 YDEGEE. Trimming removed 0 bases from V and 6 bases from J; junction bases left unmatched: 8. The CDR3 loop spans 17 amino acids. The CDR3 region is CASSLEVAGGPGNEQFF. The CDR3 DNA reads as TGTGCCAGCAGCTTGGAAGTAGCGGGGGGGCCAGGCAATGAGCAGTTCTTC.

The chain employs TRBV25-1 and TRBJ2-6; TRBD2 is a possible D gene (5 bases). Germline values: CDR1 MGHDK, CDR2 SYGVNS. V was pared by 2 bases and J by 0 bases, with 11 bases between. The CDR3 has 17 amino acids. In nucleotides, the CDR3 is TGTGCCAGCAGTGAAAGGCTAGCTCACTCTGGGGCCAACGTCCTGACTTTC. It encodes CASSERLAHSGANVLTF. The complete variable domain, with remaining parts taken from reference TRBV25-1 and TRBJ2-6, reads EADIYQTPRYLVIGTGKKITLECSQTMGHDKMYWYQQDPGMELHLIHYSYGVNSTEKGDLSSESTVSRIRTEHFPLTLESARPSHTSQYLCASSERLAHSGANVLTFGAGSRLTVL.

The chain is built from TRBV9 and TRBJ2-1; D is possibly TRBD1 or TRBD2 (5 bases each). The CDR3 totals 16 residues. Germline V gene data show CDR1 as SGDLS and CDR2 as YYNGEE. Deletions cut 4 bases from V and 5 bases from J, with 19 bases between. The CDR3: CASSLTGTPANNEQFF. The CDR3 coding sequence is TGTGCCAGCAGCCTAACCGGGACCCCAGCCAACAATGAGCAGTTCTTC.

The J gene is TRBJ2-4, the V gene TRBV7-2, with 7 positions matching TRBD1. The CDR3 loop spans 14 amino acids. The junction had 2 bases not matched to a gene; V was cut back by 5 bases and J by 1 base. Germline CDR1 is SGHTA and CDR2 is FQGNSA. The DNA for the CDR3 is TGTGCCAGCAGCAAACAGGGGGCCAAAAACATTCAGTACTTC. Translation: CASSKQGAKNIQYF.